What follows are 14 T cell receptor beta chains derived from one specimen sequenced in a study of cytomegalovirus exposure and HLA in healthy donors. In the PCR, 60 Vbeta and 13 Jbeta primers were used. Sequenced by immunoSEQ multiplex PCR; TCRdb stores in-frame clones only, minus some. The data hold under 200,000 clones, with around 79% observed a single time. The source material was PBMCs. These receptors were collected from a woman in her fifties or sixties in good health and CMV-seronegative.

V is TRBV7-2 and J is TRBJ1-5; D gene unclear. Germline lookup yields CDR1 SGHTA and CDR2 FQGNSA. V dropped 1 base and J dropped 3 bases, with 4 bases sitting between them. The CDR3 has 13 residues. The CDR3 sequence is CASSLGYNQPQHF. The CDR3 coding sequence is TGTGCCAGCAGCTTAGGCTACAATCAGCCCCAGCATTTT.

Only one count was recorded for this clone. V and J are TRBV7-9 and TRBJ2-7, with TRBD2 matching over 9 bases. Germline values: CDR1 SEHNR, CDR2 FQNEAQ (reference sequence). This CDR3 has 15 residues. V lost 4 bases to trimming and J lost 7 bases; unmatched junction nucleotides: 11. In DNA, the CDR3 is TGTGCCAGCAGCTGGGGAGCGGGGGGTTCAGGGGAGCAGTACTTC. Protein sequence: CASSWGAGGSGEQYF.

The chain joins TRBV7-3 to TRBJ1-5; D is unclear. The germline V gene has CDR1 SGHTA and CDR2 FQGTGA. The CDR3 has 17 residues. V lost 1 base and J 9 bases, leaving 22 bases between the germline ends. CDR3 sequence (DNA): TGTGCCAGCAGCTTAATAGGCCGGTTACGGCAGGTCATGCCCCAGCATTTT. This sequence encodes CASSLIGRLRQVMPQHF.

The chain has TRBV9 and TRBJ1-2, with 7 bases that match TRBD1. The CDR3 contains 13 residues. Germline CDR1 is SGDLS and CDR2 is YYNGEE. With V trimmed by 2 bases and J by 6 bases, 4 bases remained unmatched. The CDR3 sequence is CASSVGQGDGYTF. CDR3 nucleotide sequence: TGTGCCAGCAGCGTGGGTCAGGGGGATGGCTACACCTTC.

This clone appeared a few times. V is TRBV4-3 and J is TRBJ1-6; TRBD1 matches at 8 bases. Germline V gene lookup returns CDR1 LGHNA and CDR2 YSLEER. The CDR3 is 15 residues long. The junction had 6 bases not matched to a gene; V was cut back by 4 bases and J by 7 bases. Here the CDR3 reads CASSLIDRGNSPLHF. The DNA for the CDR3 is TGCGCCAGCAGCCTCATCGACAGGGGAAATTCACCCCTCCACTTT.

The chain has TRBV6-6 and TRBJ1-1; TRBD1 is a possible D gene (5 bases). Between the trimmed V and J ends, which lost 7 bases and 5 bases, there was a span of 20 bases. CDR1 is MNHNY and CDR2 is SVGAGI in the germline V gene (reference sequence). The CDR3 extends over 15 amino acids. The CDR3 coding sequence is TGTGCCAGCAAGGGGAGGGGAGCTCGGGTAACTGAAGCTTTCTTT. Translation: CASKGRGARVTEAFF.

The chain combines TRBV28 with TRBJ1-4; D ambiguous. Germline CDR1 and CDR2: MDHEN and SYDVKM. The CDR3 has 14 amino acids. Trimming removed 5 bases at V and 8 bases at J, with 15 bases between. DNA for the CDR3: TGTGCCAGCAGTACACGGAGGGTAGCAGAAAAACTGTTTTTT. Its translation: CASSTRRVAEKLFF.

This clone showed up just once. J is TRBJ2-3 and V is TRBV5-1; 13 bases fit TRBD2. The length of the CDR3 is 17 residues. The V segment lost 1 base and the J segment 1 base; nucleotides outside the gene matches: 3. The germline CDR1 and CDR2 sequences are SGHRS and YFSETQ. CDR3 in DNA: TGCGCCAGCAGCTTGACTGGGACTAGCGGGGGCACAGATACGCAGTATTTT. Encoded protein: CASSLTGTSGGTDTQYF.

CDR3 nucleotides: TGTGCCACTAAAGATCTACAGGGCCGACTGGGTGGCTACACCTTC. Translated: CATKDLQGRLGGYTF. The J gene is TRBJ1-2, the V gene TRBV27; a possible D gene is TRBD1 (6 bases). Per the germline V gene, CDR1 is MNHEY and CDR2 is SMNVEV (reference sequence). The CDR3 is 15 residues long. Trimming removed 10 bases at V and 7 bases at J, with 25 bases between.

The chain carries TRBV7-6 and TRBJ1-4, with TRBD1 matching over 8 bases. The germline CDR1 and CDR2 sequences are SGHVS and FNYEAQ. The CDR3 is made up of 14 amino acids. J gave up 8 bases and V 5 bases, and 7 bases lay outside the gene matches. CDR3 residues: CASSQTGEAEKLFF. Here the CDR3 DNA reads TGTGCCAGCAGCCAGACAGGGGAAGCCGAAAAACTGTTTTTT.

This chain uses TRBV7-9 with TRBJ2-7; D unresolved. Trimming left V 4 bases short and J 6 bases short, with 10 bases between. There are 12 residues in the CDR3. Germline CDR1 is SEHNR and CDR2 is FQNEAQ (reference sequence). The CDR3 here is CASSSQTGEQYF. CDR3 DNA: TGTGCCAGCAGCTCCCAGACGGGCGAGCAGTACTTC.

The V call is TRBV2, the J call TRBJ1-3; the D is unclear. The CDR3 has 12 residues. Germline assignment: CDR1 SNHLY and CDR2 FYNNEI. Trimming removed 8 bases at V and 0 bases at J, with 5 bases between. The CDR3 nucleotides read TGTGCCAGCTGCAGCTCTGGAAACACCATATATTTT. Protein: CASCSSGNTIYF.

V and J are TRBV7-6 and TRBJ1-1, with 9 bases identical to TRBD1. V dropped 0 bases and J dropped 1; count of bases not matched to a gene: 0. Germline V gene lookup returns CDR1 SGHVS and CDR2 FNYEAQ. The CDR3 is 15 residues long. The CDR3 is CASSLAGQGNTEAFF. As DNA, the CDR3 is TGTGCCAGCAGCTTAGCGGGACAGGGGAACACTGAAGCTTTCTTT.

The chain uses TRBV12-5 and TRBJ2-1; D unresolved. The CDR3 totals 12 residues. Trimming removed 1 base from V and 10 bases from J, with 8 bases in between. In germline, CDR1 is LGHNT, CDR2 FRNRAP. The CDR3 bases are TGTGCTAGTGGTTTGGATCGCAGGGAGCAGTTCTTC. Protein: CASGLDRREQFF.